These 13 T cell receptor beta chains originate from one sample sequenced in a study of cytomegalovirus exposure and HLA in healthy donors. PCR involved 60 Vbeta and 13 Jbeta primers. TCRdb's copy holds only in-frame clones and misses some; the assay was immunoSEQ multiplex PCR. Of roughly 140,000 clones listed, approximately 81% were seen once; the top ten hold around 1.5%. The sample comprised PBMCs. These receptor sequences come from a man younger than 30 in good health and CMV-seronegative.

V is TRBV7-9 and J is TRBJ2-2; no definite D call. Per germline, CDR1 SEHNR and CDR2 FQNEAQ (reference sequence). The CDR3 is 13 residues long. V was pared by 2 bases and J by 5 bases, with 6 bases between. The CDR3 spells CASSLIVTGELFF. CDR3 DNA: TGTGCCAGCAGCTTAATAGTTACCGGGGAGCTGTTTTTT.

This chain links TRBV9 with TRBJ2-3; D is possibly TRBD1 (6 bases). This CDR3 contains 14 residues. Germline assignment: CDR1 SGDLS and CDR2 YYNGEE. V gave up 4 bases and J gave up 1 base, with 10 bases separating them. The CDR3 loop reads CASSPEGGTDTQYF. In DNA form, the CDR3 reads TGTGCCAGCAGCCCCGAGGGGGGCACAGATACGCAGTATTTT.

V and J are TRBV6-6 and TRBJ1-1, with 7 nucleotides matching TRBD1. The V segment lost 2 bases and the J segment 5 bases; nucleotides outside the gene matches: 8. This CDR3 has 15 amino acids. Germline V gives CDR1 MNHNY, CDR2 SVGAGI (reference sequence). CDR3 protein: CASSYPQGRGTEAFF. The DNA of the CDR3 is TGTGCCAGCAGTTACCCACAGGGGCGGGGAACTGAAGCTTTCTTT.

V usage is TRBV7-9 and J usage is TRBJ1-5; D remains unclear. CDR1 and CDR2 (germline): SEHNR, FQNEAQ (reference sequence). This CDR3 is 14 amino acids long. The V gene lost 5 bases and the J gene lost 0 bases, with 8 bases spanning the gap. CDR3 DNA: TGTGCCAGCAGCCCCATAGATAGCAATCAGCCCCAGCATTTT. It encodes CASSPIDSNQPQHF.

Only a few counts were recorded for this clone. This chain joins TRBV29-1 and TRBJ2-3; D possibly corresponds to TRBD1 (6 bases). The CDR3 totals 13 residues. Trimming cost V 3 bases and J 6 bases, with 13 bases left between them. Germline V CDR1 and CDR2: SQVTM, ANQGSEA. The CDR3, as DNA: TGCAGCGTTGATAGGCCAGGGGTCGATACGCAGTATTTT. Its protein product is CSVDRPGVDTQYF.

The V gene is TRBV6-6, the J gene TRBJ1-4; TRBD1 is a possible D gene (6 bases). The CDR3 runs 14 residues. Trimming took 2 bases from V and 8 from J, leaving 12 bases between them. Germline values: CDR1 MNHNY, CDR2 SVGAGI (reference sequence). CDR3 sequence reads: CASSYRIGTEKLFF. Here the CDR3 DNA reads TGTGCCAGCAGTTACCGGATTGGGACAGAAAAACTGTTTTTT.

The CDR3 loop reads CASSFGRDRGFTQYF. The CDR3 DNA is TGTGCCAGCAGCTTTGGCCGGGACAGGGGGTTTACGCAGTATTTT. V gene TRBV5-6 combines with J gene TRBJ2-3; 11 nucleotides agree with TRBD1. CDR1 is SGHDT, CDR2 YYEEEE, per germline. This CDR3 is 15 amino acids long. J gave up 8 bases and V 2 bases, and 7 bases lay outside the gene matches. Using reference TRBV5-6 and TRBJ2-3 for the parts outside the CDR3, the full variable domain is DAGVTQSPTHLIKTRGQQVTLRCSPKSGHDTVSWYQQALGQGPQFIFQYYEEEERQRGNFPDRFSGHQFPNYSSELNVNALLLGDSALYLCASSFGRDRGFTQYFGPGTRLTVL.

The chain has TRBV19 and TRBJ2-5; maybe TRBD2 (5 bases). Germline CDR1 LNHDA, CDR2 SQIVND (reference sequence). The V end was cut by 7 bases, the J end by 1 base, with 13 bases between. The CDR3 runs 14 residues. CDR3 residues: CASNGGRGQETQYF. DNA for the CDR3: TGTGCCAGTAACGGAGGAAGAGGCCAAGAGACCCAGTACTTC.

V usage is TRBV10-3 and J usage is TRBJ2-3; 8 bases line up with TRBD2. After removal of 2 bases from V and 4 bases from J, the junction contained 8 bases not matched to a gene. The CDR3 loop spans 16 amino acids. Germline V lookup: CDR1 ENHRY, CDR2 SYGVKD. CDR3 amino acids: CAISERGGSDADTQYF. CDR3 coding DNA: TGTGCCATCAGTGAGCGGGGGGGGTCTGATGCAGATACGCAGTATTTT.

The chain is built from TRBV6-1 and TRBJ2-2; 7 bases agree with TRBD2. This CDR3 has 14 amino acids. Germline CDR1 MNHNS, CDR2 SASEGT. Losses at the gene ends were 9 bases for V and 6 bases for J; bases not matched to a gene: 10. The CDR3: CASAPGLRAGELFF. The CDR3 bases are TGTGCCAGTGCCCCGGGACTAAGGGCCGGGGAGCTGTTTTTT.

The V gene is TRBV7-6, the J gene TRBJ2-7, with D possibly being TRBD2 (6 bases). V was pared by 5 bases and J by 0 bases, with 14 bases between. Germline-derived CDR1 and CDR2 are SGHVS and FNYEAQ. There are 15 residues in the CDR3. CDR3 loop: CASSPSGGASYEQYF. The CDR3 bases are TGTGCCAGCAGCCCTTCGGGCGGGGCCTCCTACGAGCAGTACTTC.

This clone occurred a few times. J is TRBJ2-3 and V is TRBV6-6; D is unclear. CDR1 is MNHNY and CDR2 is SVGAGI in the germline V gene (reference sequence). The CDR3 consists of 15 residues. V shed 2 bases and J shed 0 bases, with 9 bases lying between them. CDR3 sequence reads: CASSYERSSTDTQYF. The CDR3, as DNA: TGTGCCAGCAGTTACGAGCGTTCTAGCACAGATACGCAGTATTTT.

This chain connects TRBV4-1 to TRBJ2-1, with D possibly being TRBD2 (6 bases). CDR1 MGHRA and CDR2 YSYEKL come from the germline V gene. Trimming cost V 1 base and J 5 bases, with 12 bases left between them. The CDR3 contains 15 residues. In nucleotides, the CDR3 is TGCGCCAGCAGCCAAGTAGTAGCGGTAAACAATGAGCAGTTCTTC. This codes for CASSQVVAVNNEQFF.